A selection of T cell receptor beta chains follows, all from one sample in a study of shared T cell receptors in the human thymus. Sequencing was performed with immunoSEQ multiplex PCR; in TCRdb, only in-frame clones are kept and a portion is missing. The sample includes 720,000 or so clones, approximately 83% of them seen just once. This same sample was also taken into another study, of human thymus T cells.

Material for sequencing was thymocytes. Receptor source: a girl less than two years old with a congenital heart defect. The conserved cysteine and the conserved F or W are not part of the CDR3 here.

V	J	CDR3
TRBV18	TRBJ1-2	ASSPLTRQALLNYGYT
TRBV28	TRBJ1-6	ASSPIVSPLH
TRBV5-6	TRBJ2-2	ASSRTRDTGELF
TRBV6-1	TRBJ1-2	ASRKTGAYT
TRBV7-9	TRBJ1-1	AVGGGMATEAF
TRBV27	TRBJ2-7	ASSLNPGRGAHEQY
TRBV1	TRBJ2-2	TSSQLAGIVGTGELF
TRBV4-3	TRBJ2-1	ASSQDLAGRHYNEQF
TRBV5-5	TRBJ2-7	ASSLAPRFHHEQY
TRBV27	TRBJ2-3	ASSLFSQALIGTDTQY
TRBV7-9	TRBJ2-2	ASSLGPLLANTGELF
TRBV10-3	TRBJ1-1	AISDWTGNTEAF
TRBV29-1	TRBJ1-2	SVEDRQVYGYT
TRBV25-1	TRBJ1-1	ASSGQGNTEAF
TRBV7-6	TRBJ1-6	ASSFGPRPPLH
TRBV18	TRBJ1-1	ASSRGTGGPRTEGTEAF
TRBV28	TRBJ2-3	ASEHRVTDTQY
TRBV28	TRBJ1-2	ASRATYPSEGYT
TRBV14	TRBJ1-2	ASSQDGIGMEGYNYGYT
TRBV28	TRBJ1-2	ASSMEGLGYGYT
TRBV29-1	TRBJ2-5	SARGGGQETQY
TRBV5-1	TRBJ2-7	ASSLAAGRRSYEQY
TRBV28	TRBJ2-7	ASRPKIIGHQQY
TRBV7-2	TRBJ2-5	ASSSWTGKFEETQY
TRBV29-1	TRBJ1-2	SVETQRGYGYT
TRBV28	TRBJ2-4	ASSPPGTGGWDIQY
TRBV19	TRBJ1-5	ASLGQGRQPQH
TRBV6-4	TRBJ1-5	ASSAPGQISNQPQH
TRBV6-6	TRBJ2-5	ASSYGSGGEQETQY
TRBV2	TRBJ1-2	ASSLPWTAPNYGYT
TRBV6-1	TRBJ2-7	ASLNVGGPYEQY
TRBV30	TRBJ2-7	ALLRSDRYEQY
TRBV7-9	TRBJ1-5	ASSLGDQQGANQPQH
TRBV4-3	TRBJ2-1	ASSQDKASGGSYNEQF
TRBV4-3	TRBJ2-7	ASSQDHPGTGDEQY
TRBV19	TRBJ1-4	ASSIPRGQGIKLF
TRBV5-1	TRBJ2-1	ASSYFGGGQF